This T cell receptor beta chain comes out of a study of identical twins. Each CDR3 protein gets one entry after TCRdb re-called the 5' RACE reads with MiXCR. Of some 790,000 distinct CDR3 sequences listed, 18% were seen once; the top ten hold less than 15%. Germline lookup yields CDR1 LNHNV and CDR2 YYDKDF (reference sequence). V shed 0 bases and J 1 base; nucleotides not matched to a gene: 15. The CDR3 runs to 20 residues. This sample also appeared in a second study, on T cells expressing NK-cell markers.

This clonotype was sampled from a woman aged 18-29 years in good health. The J gene is TRBJ2-3, the V gene TRBV15; 8 bases align to TRBD1. Input material: PBMCs. The CDR3 coding sequence is TGTGCCACCAGCAGAGATCGCGGGCAGGGGGCCCCCAAGGGCACAGATACGCAGTATTTT. Amino acid sequence: CATSRDRGQGAPKGTDTQYF.